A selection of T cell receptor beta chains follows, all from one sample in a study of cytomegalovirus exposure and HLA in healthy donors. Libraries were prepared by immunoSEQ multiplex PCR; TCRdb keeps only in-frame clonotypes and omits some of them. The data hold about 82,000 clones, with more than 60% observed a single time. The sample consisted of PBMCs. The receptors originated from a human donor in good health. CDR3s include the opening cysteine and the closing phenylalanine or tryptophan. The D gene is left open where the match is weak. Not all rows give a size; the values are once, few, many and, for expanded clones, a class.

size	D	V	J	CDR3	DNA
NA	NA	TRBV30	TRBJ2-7	CAWSDSTEHSYEQYF	TGTGCCTGGAGTGACTCGACAGAACACTCCTACGAGCAGTACTTC
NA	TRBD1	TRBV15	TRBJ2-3	CATSTGTEYDTQYF	TGTGCCACCAGCACCGGGACAGAATATGATACGCAGTATTTT
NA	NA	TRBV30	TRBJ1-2	CAWSSSRVNYGYPF	TGTGCCTGGAGTTCCTCTCGGGTCAACTATGGCTACCCCTTC
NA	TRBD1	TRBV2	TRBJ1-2	CASKALGQGFKPNYGYTF	TGTGCCAGCAAGGCCTTGGGACAGGGTTTTAAACCTAACTATGGCTACACCTTC
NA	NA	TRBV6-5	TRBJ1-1	CASSYSETLLNTEAFF	TGTGCCAGCAGTTACTCAGAGACACTGCTGAACACTGAAGCTTTCTTT
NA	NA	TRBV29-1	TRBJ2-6	CSVESVAGDGANVLTF	TGCAGCGTTGAATCGGTGGCAGGGGATGGGGCCAACGTCCTGACTTTC
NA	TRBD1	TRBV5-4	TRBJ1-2	CASSDPGQGASGGYTF	TGTGCCAGCAGCGACCCGGGACAGGGTGCTTCGGGTGGCTACACCTTC
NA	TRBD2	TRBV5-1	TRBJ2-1	CASSFQPGGSNEQFF	TGCGCCAGCAGCTTTCAGCCGGGGGGGTCCAATGAGCAGTTCTTC
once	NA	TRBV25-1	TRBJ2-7	CASSEGVRDSYEQYF	TGTGCCAGCAGTGAAGGGGTCAGGGACTCCTACGAGCAGTACTTC
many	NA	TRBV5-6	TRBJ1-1	CASSLFGGGGNTEAFF	TGTGCCAGCAGCTTGTTTGGGGGCGGTGGGAACACTGAAGCTTTCTTT
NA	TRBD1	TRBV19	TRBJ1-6	CASSPRQGRFSLHF	TGTGCCAGTAGTCCCCGACAGGGGCGGTTTTCCCTCCACTTT
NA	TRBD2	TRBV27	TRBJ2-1	CASSFLVAGGPNEQFF	TGTGCCAGCAGTTTTTTAGTTGCGGGGGGGCCCAATGAGCAGTTCTTC
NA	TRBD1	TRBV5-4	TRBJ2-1	CASSGFLGQGAGGEQFF	TGTGCCAGCAGCGGATTTTTGGGACAGGGGGCCGGAGGTGAGCAGTTCTTC
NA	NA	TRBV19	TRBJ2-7	CASSVDSQNLYEQYF	TGTGCCAGTAGTGTGGACAGCCAAAACCTTTACGAGCAGTACTTC
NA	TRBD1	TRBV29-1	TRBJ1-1	CSVAQGADTEAFF	TGCAGCGTCGCACAGGGGGCAGACACTGAAGCTTTCTTT
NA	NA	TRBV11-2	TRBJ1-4	CASSLFQKATNEKLFF	TGTGCCAGCAGCTTATTCCAGAAAGCAACTAATGAAAAACTGTTTTTT
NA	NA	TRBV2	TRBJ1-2	CASGGGAYPF	TGTGCCAGCGGCGGCGGTGCCTACCCCTTC
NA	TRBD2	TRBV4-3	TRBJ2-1	CASSQDLAGGSVEQFF	TGCGCCAGCAGCCAAGATCTGGCGGGGGGGTCTGTGGAGCAGTTCTTC
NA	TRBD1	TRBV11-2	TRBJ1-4	CASSLALGTGGEKLFF	TGTGCCAGCAGCTTAGCGCTCGGGACAGGGGGTGAAAAACTGTTTTTT
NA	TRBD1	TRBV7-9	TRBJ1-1	CASSGRTGTNTEAFF	TGTGCCAGCAGCGGACGGACAGGAACAAACACTGAAGCTTTCTTT
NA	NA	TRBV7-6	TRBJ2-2	CASSLTGLGTGELFF	TGTGCCAGCAGCTTAACAGGGTTGGGCACCGGGGAGCTGTTTTTT
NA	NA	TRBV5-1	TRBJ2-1	CASSRQDPTDEQFF	TGCGCCAGCAGCCGACAGGACCCTACGGATGAGCAGTTCTTC
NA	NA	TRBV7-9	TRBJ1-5	CASSATSPGNQPQHF	TGTGCCAGCAGCGCGACTAGTCCGGGGAATCAGCCCCAGCATTTT
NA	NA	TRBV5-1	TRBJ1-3	CASSLAPGYTIYF	TGCGCCAGCAGCTTGGCCCCCGGGTACACCATATATTTT
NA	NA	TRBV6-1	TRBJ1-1	CASTEAAGNTEAFF	TGTGCCAGCACCGAAGCCGCAGGGAACACTGAAGCTTTCTTT
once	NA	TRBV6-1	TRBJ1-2	CAGRGGRGTGGYTF	TGTGCCGGAAGGGGGGGCAGGGGAACTGGCGGCTACACCTTC
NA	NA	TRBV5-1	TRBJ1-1	CASSSRGTGTEAFF	TGCGCCAGCAGCTCCAGGGGTACGGGCACTGAAGCTTTCTTT
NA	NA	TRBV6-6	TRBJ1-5	CASSNRVGSNQPQHF	TGTGCCAGCAGTAACAGGGTGGGCAGCAATCAGCCCCAGCATTTT
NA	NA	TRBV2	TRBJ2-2	CASSVEGVGGELFF	TGTGCCAGCAGTGTAGAAGGGGTTGGCGGGGAGCTGTTTTTT
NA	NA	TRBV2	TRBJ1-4	CASSASRVGEKLFF	TGTGCCAGCAGTGCATCCAGGGTCGGTGAAAAACTGTTTTTT
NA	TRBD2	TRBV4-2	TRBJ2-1	CASSQDGLAHNEQFF	TGTGCCAGCAGCCAAGATGGACTAGCCCACAATGAGCAGTTCTTC
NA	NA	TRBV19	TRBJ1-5	CASSIVASSNQPQHF	TGTGCCAGTAGTATAGTGGCCAGTAGCAATCAGCCCCAGCATTTT
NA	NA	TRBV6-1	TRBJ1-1	CASSGGGLTEAFF	TGTGCCAGCAGTGGGGGGGGGCTCACTGAAGCTTTCTTT
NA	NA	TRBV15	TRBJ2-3	CATSRDSLASSPDTQYF	TGTGCCACCAGCAGAGATAGCCTAGCGAGTTCGCCAGATACGCAGTATTTT
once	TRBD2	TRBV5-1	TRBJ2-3	CASTLLYGGGTDTQYF	TGCGCCAGCACCCTACTATACGGGGGGGGCACAGATACGCAGTATTTT
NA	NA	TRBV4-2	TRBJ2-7	CASSQEPPGHLNYEQYF	TGTGCCAGCAGCCAAGAACCGCCGGGACACCTTAACTACGAGCAGTACTTC
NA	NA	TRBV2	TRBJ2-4	CASSDTTHVDIQYF	TGTGCCAGCAGTGACACAACCCATGTGGACATTCAGTACTTC